These T cell receptor beta chains were read from a single sample in a study of cytomegalovirus exposure and HLA in healthy donors. TCRdb's copy holds only in-frame clones and misses some; the assay was immunoSEQ multiplex PCR. Here the sample spans some 160,000 clones, 78% being singletons. The sample comprised PBMCs. These receptors came from a male donor in good health and CMV-seronegative. Both conserved end residues are part of each CDR3. The order of the fields is D gene, clone size, J gene, V gene, CDR3 protein, CDR3 DNA. The D gene is left open where the match is weak. Rows give clone size only sometimes, using once, few, many, or a class for an expanded clone.

D: NA
size: NA
J: TRBJ1-5
V: TRBV5-8
CDR3: CASSLGAGVRNQPQHF
DNA: TGTGCCAGCAGCTTGGGGGCAGGGGTAAGGAATCAGCCCCAGCATTTT

D: TRBD1
size: NA
J: TRBJ1-1
V: TRBV15
CDR3: CATSRRDSTEAFF
DNA: TGTGCCACCAGCAGACGGGACAGCACTGAAGCTTTCTTT

D: TRBD2
size: NA
J: TRBJ2-7
V: TRBV6-1
CDR3: CASSDLSGANYEQYF
DNA: TGTGCCAGCAGTGATCTCAGCGGGGCGAACTACGAGCAGTACTTC

D: NA
size: NA
J: TRBJ2-7
V: TRBV5-1
CDR3: CASKPGGDTSYEQYF
DNA: TGCGCCAGCAAACCCGGGGGTGACACCTCCTACGAGCAGTACTTC

D: NA
size: NA
J: TRBJ1-6
V: TRBV4-2
CDR3: CASSQALSSYNSPLHF
DNA: TGTGCCAGCAGCCAAGCACTGAGCTCCTATAATTCACCCCTCCACTTT

D: TRBD1
size: NA
J: TRBJ1-1
V: TRBV27
CDR3: CASSLSGTGRMNTEAFF
DNA: TGTGCCAGCAGTTTATCAGGGACAGGGCGTATGAACACTGAAGCTTTCTTT

D: NA
size: NA
J: TRBJ2-3
V: TRBV18
CDR3: CASSPPTGLAGTDTQYF
DNA: TGTGCCAGCTCACCACCGACGGGACTTGCCGGCACAGATACGCAGTATTTT

D: TRBD1
size: once
J: TRBJ2-3
V: TRBV4-1
CDR3: CASSPRGQAVTDTQYF
DNA: TGCGCCAGCAGCCCCCGGGGACAGGCGGTCACAGATACGCAGTATTTT

D: TRBD2
size: NA
J: TRBJ2-5
V: TRBV5-1
CDR3: CASAGGRAAQETQYF
DNA: TGCGCCAGCGCGGGCGGGAGGGCCGCCCAAGAGACCCAGTACTTC

D: NA
size: NA
J: TRBJ1-2
V: TRBV5-8
CDR3: CAIRGFRVLGYTF
DNA: TGTGCCATCAGGGGATTCAGGGTTCTTGGCTACACCTTC

D: TRBD1
size: NA
J: TRBJ1-4
V: TRBV28
CDR3: CASSLRGPSEKLFF
DNA: TGTGCCAGCAGTCTCAGGGGGCCGTCTGAAAAACTGTTTTTT

D: NA
size: NA
J: TRBJ2-7
V: TRBV11-2
CDR3: CASSLVSQVLYEQYF
DNA: TGTGCCAGCAGCTTAGTTAGTCAGGTGCTCTACGAGCAGTACTTC

D: TRBD1
size: NA
J: TRBJ1-2
V: TRBV9
CDR3: CASSPPAATGGQGYTF
DNA: TGTGCCAGCAGCCCCCCAGCCGCGACAGGGGGGCAGGGCTACACCTTC

D: TRBD1
size: NA
J: TRBJ2-7
V: TRBV25-1
CDR3: CASSETGGYEQYF
DNA: TGTGCCAGCAGTGAGACAGGGGGCTACGAGCAGTACTTC

D: NA
size: once
J: TRBJ2-1
V: TRBV11-2
CDR3: CASSFRSSYNEQFF
DNA: TGTGCCAGCAGCTTTAGAAGCTCCTACAATGAGCAGTTCTTC

D: TRBD1
size: NA
J: TRBJ2-4
V: TRBV2
CDR3: CASGSPGTEAKNIQYF
DNA: TGTGCCAGCGGTTCTCCCGGGACAGAGGCCAAAAACATTCAGTACTTC

D: TRBD1
size: NA
J: TRBJ1-5
V: TRBV5-5
CDR3: CASSPTGSNQPQHF
DNA: TGTGCCAGCAGCCCGACAGGGAGCAATCAGCCCCAGCATTTT

D: TRBD1
size: few
J: TRBJ2-7
V: TRBV11-2
CDR3: CASSLGGTGGSEQYF
DNA: TGTGCCAGCAGCTTAGGGGGGACAGGGGGCAGCGAGCAGTACTTC

D: TRBD1
size: NA
J: TRBJ1-2
V: TRBV28
CDR3: CASSLGQGAKGYTF
DNA: TGTGCCAGCAGTTTGGGACAGGGGGCGAAAGGCTACACCTTC

D: TRBD2
size: NA
J: TRBJ2-3
V: TRBV4-3
CDR3: CASSRQAGTSGVDTQYF
DNA: TGCGCCAGCAGCCGGCAAGCCGGGACTAGCGGGGTAGATACGCAGTATTTT

D: NA
size: NA
J: TRBJ1-1
V: TRBV5-1
CDR3: CASSFLTLSTEAFF
DNA: TGCGCCAGCAGCTTCCTTACTTTGAGCACTGAAGCTTTCTTT

D: TRBD1
size: NA
J: TRBJ2-1
V: TRBV4-3
CDR3: CASSQGTVTNEQFF
DNA: TGCGCCAGCAGCCAGGGGACAGTCACCAATGAGCAGTTCTTC

D: TRBD2
size: NA
J: TRBJ2-1
V: TRBV30
CDR3: CAWTSGGDGEQFF
DNA: TGTGCCTGGACTAGCGGGGGGGATGGGGAGCAGTTCTTC